This T cell receptor beta chain originates from a study of blood T cell repertoires in COVID-19. For the study at large: From T cells, B-cell-depleted T cells, or PBMCs came the material, which was cDNA or gDNA.

In the original processing: The authors estimated nucleated cell counts from reference gene primer amplification. Libraries were prepared by immunoSEQ multiplex PCR; TCRdb keeps only in-frame clonotypes and omits some of them. From that table come the V and J calls and clone size; the DNA was used to work out D and trimming. The sample lists about 350,000 clones; 75% to 90% were seen once. CDR1 and CDR2 from the germline V gene are LGHDT and YNNKEL (reference sequence). Trimming took 0 bases from V and 5 from J; bases not matched to a gene: 12. This CDR3 spans 18 amino acids. This clone was observed a single time.

Sequenced input: peripheral blood. The chain carries TRBV3-1 (or the pseudogene TRBV3-2) and TRBJ2-5; 10 positions agree with TRBD1. The receptor was derived from a woman aged 55-69 years with COVID-19, enrolled during active disease. CDR3 sequence reads: CASSQDIKGDRGRETQYF. The CDR3 nucleotides read TGTGCCAGCAGCCAAGATATTAAAGGGGACAGGGGCAGGGAGACCCAGTACTTC.